This is a list of T cell receptor beta chains from one sample in a study of cytomegalovirus exposure and HLA in healthy donors. The protocol was immunoSEQ multiplex PCR, while the TCRdb copy is restricted to in-frame clones and leaves out a portion. The sample includes over 130,000 clones, approximately 80% seen only once; the top ten take approximately 1.8%. Source material: PBMCs. The origin of the receptors is a man between 40 and 49 years old in good health and CMV-seronegative. Both conserved end residues are part of each CDR3. Fields, in order: J gene, D gene, V gene, clone size, CDR3 length, CDR3 protein, CDR3 DNA. D genes are given only for firm matches. Clone size is not always given. Where it is, it says once, few, many or a class for expanded clones.

TRBJ2-7,NA,TRBV25-1,NA,13,CASRDRLHYEQYF,TGTGCCAGCAGAGACAGGTTACACTACGAGCAGTACTTC
TRBJ2-7,NA,TRBV6-1,once,15,CASRPLGQGGYEQYF,TGTGCCAGCAGACCATTGGGACAAGGTGGCTACGAGCAGTACTTC
TRBJ2-1,TRBD2,TRBV9,NA,16,CASSSRTSGVHNEQFF,TGTGCCAGCAGCTCGCGGACTAGCGGGGTTCATAATGAGCAGTTCTTC
TRBJ1-1,NA,TRBV19,NA,16,CASSLTEGPMDTEAFF,TGTGCCAGTAGTTTGACGGAGGGGCCCATGGACACTGAAGCTTTCTTT
TRBJ2-3,TRBD2,TRBV6-5,NA,16,CASSYRLAGSTDTQYF,TGTGCCAGCAGTTACCGACTAGCGGGGAGCACAGATACGCAGTATTTT
TRBJ2-7,NA,TRBV4-1,NA,13,CASSYLRGGEQYF,TGCGCCAGCAGCTACCTTAGGGGAGGCGAGCAGTACTTC
TRBJ1-5,NA,TRBV19,NA,14,CASSMAGGPGPQHF,TGTGCCAGTAGTATGGCTGGGGGCCCGGGGCCCCAGCATTTT
TRBJ1-4,NA,TRBV19,NA,11,CAQERGGKLFF,TGTGCCCAAGAGAGGGGGGGAAAACTGTTTTTT
TRBJ2-7,TRBD1,TRBV5-4,once,14,CASSLIGQGYEQYF,TGTGCCAGCAGCTTGATTGGACAGGGCTACGAGCAGTACTTC
TRBJ2-7,TRBD1,TRBV27,NA,13,CASSLLGGGEQYF,TGTGCCAGCAGTTTATTAGGGGGCGGCGAGCAGTACTTC
TRBJ2-7,NA,TRBV23-1,once,16,CASSHVEGESSYEQYF,TGCGCCAGCAGTCATGTTGAGGGTGAAAGCTCCTACGAGCAGTACTTC
TRBJ2-2,NA,TRBV6-1,NA,17,CASSVPSVNSYTGELFF,TGTGCCAGCAGTGTCCCCTCGGTGAACAGTTACACCGGGGAGCTGTTTTTT
TRBJ1-5,NA,TRBV19,once,16,CASSVPGTQSNQPQHF,TGTGCCAGTAGTGTTCCCGGGACACAAAGCAATCAGCCCCAGCATTTT
TRBJ2-2,NA,TRBV6-6,few,16,CASSYSERVNTGELFF,TGTGCCAGCAGTTACTCAGAGAGGGTGAACACCGGGGAGCTGTTTTTT
TRBJ2-7,TRBD2,TRBV5-5,NA,16,CASSQDGAGATYEQYF,TGTGCCAGCAGCCAAGATGGAGCGGGAGCCACCTACGAGCAGTACTTC
TRBJ2-7,NA,TRBV15,NA,15,CATSRDGARVYEQYF,TGTGCCACCAGCAGAGATGGGGCCAGGGTTTACGAGCAGTACTTC
TRBJ2-7,NA,TRBV7-2,NA,14,CASSTDSYSYEQYF,TGTGCCAGCAGCACAGACAGTTACTCCTACGAGCAGTACTTC
TRBJ2-2,TRBD2,TRBV11-2,NA,15,CASSRAGGPTGELFF,TGTGCCAGCAGCCGTGCGGGGGGGCCCACCGGGGAGCTGTTTTTT
TRBJ2-2,TRBD2,TRBV5-1,NA,21,CASSSTSLGLAGGQLTGELFF,TGCGCCAGCAGCTCGACGTCTCTAGGACTAGCGGGGGGGCAACTTACCGGGGAGCTGTTTTTT
TRBJ2-1,TRBD2,TRBV29-1,NA,15,CSVLPNSGLNNEQFF,TGCAGCGTCCTTCCGAATAGCGGGCTTAACAATGAGCAGTTCTTC
TRBJ1-4,NA,TRBV2,few,14,CASGGRGPNEKLFF,TGTGCCAGCGGGGGGAGAGGTCCTAATGAAAAACTGTTTTTT
TRBJ2-1,NA,TRBV6-5,NA,15,CASTTGEGAYNEQFF,TGTGCCAGCACCACGGGGGAAGGGGCTTACAATGAGCAGTTCTTC
TRBJ1-5,NA,TRBV19,NA,15,CASSIGGGSNQPQHF,TGTGCCAGTAGTATAGGGGGGGGAAGCAATCAGCCCCAGCATTTT
TRBJ1-1,TRBD1,TRBV5-8,NA,18,CASSLASGQVDMNTEAFF,TGTGCCAGCAGCCTCGCCTCGGGACAGGTCGACATGAACACTGAAGCTTTCTTT
TRBJ1-1,TRBD1,TRBV29-1,NA,14,CSVGGAGGVTEAFF,TGCAGCGTTGGGGGAGCAGGGGGTGTCACTGAAGCTTTCTTT
TRBJ2-7,NA,TRBV7-9,NA,13,CASSLAREYEQYF,TGTGCCAGCAGCTTAGCGAGAGAGTACGAGCAGTACTTC
TRBJ1-5,NA,TRBV7-9,NA,15,CSSSLGSGGNQPQHF,TGTTCCAGCAGCTTAGGGTCAGGGGGCAATCAGCCCCAGCATTTT
TRBJ2-7,TRBD2,TRBV6-5,NA,13,CASGRGVFYEQYF,TGTGCCAGCGGGCGGGGGGTATTCTACGAGCAGTACTTC
TRBJ2-2,NA,TRBV7-9,few,13,CSSSFQNTGELFF,TGTTCCAGCAGCTTCCAGAACACCGGGGAGCTGTTTTTT
TRBJ2-7,NA,TRBV5-1,NA,15,CASSLEVAGSYEQYF,TGCGCCAGCAGCTTGGAAGTCGCAGGTTCCTACGAGCAGTACTTC
TRBJ1-5,NA,TRBV6-1,once,18,CASSEPLMTDYSNQPQHF,TGTGCCAGCAGTGAACCACTAATGACCGACTATAGCAATCAGCCCCAGCATTTT
TRBJ2-7,NA,TRBV7-9,NA,14,CASSSGDKFYEQYF,TGTGCCAGCAGCTCAGGGGACAAGTTCTACGAGCAGTACTTC
TRBJ1-6,NA,TRBV18,NA,15,CASSPQSSYNSPLHF,TGTGCCAGCTCACCACAGAGCTCCTATAATTCACCCCTCCACTTT
TRBJ2-2,NA,TRBV6-5,NA,14,CASSAGRNTGELFF,TGTGCCAGCAGTGCGGGGAGGAACACCGGGGAGCTGTTTTTT
TRBJ2-7,TRBD1,TRBV6-1,few,15,CASSDSKGGFSEQYF,TGTGCCAGCAGTGACTCGAAAGGGGGCTTCTCTGAGCAGTACTTC
TRBJ2-3,TRBD1,TRBV6-5,once,15,CASSPGQGAPDTQYF,TGTGCCAGCAGTCCGGGACAGGGGGCTCCAGATACGCAGTATTTT
TRBJ1-2,NA,TRBV7-2,NA,13,CASSLVQDYGYTF,TGTGCCAGCAGCCTCGTACAGGACTATGGCTACACCTTC
TRBJ2-7,NA,TRBV4-3,NA,15,CASSHGGGASYEQYF,TGCGCCAGCAGCCATGGTGGGGGGGCTTCCTACGAGCAGTACTTC
TRBJ1-2,NA,TRBV9,NA,13,CASSVRTPDGYTF,TGTGCCAGCAGCGTAAGGACACCGGATGGCTACACCTTC
TRBJ1-4,NA,TRBV7-8,NA,15,CASSSSGLLNEKLFF,TGTGCCAGCAGCTCGTCTGGGCTTTTAAATGAAAAACTGTTTTTT
TRBJ1-5,NA,TRBV18,NA,17,CASSLGQGKGSNQPQHF,TGTGCCAGCTCACTAGGGCAGGGGAAGGGAAGCAATCAGCCCCAGCATTTT
TRBJ1-6,NA,TRBV5-4,NA,16,CASSLAGLTDNSPLHF,TGTGCCAGCAGCTTGGCCGGTCTCACGGATAATTCACCCCTCCACTTT
TRBJ2-5,TRBD2,TRBV7-7,NA,16,CASSLEVRGGQETQYF,TGTGCCAGCAGCTTAGAGGTGCGGGGGGGCCAAGAGACCCAGTACTTC
TRBJ2-5,NA,TRBV5-6,NA,16,CASSFVQGISQETQYF,TGTGCCAGCAGCTTTGTACAGGGAATCTCCCAAGAGACCCAGTACTTC
TRBJ1-5,NA,TRBV7-8,NA,15,CASSLQQELNQPQHF,TGTGCCAGCAGCCTGCAACAGGAGCTCAATCAGCCCCAGCATTTT
TRBJ2-7,NA,TRBV5-4,NA,13,CASGLTGTYEQYF,TGTGCCAGCGGATTGACTGGAACCTACGAGCAGTACTTC
TRBJ2-1,TRBD2,TRBV29-1,NA,16,CNVPRGGDGSYNEQFF,TGCAACGTTCCTCGGGGGGGTGATGGGTCCTACAATGAGCAGTTCTTC
TRBJ2-1,TRBD2,TRBV6-4,few,16,CASSDSGASSYNEQFF,TGTGCCAGCAGTGACAGCGGGGCGAGCTCCTACAATGAGCAGTTCTTC
TRBJ2-3,NA,TRBV9,NA,16,CASSARGLDSTDTQYF,TGTGCCAGCAGCGCCCGAGGGCTGGACAGCACAGATACGCAGTATTTT
TRBJ2-1,TRBD2,TRBV6-1,NA,14,CASRALAGGNEQFF,TGTGCCAGCAGAGCTCTAGCGGGAGGGAATGAGCAGTTCTTC
TRBJ1-1,TRBD1,TRBV9,NA,15,CASSTHPDRDTEAFF,TGTGCCAGCAGCACTCACCCCGACAGGGACACTGAAGCTTTCTTT
TRBJ2-7,TRBD1,TRBV29-1,NA,14,CSVVGTGGNYEQYF,TGCAGCGTTGTTGGGACAGGGGGCAACTACGAGCAGTACTTC
TRBJ2-7,TRBD1,TRBV27,NA,16,CASSTFYRTGSYEQYF,TGTGCCAGCAGTACATTTTACCGGACAGGTTCCTACGAGCAGTACTTC